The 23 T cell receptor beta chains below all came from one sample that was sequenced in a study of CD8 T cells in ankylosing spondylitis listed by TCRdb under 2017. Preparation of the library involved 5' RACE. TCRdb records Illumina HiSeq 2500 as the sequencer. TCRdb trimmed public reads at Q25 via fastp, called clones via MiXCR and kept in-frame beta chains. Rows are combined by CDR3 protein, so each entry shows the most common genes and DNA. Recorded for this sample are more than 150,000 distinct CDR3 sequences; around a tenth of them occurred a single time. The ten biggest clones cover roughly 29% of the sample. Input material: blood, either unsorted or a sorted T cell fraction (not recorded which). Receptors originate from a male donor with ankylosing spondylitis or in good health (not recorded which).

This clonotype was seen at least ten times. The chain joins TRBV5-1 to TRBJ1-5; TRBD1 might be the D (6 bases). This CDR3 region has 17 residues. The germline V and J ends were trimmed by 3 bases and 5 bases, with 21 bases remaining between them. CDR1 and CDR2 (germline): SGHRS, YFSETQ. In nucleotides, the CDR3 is TGCGCCAGCAGCTCCCCCTTAGCCGACAGGCCACATCAGCCCCAGCATTTT. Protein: CASSSPLADRPHQPQHF.

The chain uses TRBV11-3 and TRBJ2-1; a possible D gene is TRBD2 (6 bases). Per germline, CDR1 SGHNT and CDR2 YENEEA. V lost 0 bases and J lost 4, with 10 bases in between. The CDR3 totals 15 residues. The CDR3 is CASSLEPTSYNEQFF. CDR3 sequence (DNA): TGTGCCAGCAGCTTAGAGCCGACTAGTTACAATGAGCAGTTCTTC.

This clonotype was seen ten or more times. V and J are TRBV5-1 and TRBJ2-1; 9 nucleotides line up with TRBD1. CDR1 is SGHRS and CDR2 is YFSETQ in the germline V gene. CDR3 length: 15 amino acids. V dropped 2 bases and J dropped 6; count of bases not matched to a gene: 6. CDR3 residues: CASSFGQGWTNEQFF. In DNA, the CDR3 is TGCGCCAGCAGCTTTGGACAGGGGTGGACCAATGAGCAGTTCTTC.

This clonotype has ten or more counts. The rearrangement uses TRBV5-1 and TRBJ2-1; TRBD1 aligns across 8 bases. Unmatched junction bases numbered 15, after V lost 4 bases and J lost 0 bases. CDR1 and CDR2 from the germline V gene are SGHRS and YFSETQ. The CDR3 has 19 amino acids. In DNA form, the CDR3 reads TGCGCCAGCAGCCTCTCAGAGCTGACAGGGGCGATCTCCTACAATGAGCAGTTCTTC. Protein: CASSLSELTGAISYNEQFF.

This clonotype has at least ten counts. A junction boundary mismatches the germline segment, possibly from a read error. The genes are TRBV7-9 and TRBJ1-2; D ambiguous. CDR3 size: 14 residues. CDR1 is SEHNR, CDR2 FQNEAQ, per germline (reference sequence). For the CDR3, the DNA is TGTGCCAGCAGCCTAGCGGGAGGCAGGAGCGGCTACACCTTC. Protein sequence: CASSLAGGRSGYTF.

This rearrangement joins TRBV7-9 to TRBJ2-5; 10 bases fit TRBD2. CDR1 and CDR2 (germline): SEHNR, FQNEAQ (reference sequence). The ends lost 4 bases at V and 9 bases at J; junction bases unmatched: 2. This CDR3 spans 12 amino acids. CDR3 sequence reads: CASSSSGGAQYF. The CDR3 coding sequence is TGTGCCAGCAGCTCTAGCGGGGGAGCCCAGTACTTC.

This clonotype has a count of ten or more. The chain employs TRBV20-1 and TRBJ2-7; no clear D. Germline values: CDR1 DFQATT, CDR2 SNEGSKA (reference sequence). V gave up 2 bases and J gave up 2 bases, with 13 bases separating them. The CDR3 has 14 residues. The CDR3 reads CSARPAAFAYEQYF. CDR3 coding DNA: TGCAGTGCTAGACCAGCCGCCTTCGCCTACGAGCAGTACTTC.

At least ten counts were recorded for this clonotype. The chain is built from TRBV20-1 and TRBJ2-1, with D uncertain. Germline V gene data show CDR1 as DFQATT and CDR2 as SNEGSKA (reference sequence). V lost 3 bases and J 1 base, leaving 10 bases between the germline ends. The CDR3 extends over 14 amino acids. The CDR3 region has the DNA TGCAGTGCTAGCCCGAGTGGGTCCTACAATGAGCAGTTCTTC. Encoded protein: CSASPSGSYNEQFF.

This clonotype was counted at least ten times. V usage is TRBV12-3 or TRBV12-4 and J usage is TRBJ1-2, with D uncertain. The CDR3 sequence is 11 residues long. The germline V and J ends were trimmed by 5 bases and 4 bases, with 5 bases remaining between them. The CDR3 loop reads CASSPRYGYTF. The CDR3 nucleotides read TGTGCCAGCAGTCCCCGCTATGGCTACACCTTC.

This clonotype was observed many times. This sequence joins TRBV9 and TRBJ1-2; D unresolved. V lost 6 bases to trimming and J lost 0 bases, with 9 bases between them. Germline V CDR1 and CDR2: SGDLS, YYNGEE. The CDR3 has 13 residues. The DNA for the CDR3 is TGTGCCAGCACAACGGGAGCTAACTATGGCTACACCTTC. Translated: CASTTGANYGYTF.

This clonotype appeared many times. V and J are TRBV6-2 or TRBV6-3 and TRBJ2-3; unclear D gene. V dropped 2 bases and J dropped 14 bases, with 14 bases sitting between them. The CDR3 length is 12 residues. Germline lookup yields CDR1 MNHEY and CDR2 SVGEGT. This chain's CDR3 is CASSYNGYSPYF. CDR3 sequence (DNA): TGTGCCAGCAGTTACAACGGGTATTCGCCGTATTTT.

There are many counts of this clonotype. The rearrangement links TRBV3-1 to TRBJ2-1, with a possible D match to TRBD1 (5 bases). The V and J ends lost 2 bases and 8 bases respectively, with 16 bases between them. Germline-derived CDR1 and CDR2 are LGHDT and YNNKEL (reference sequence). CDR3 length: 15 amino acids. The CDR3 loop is CASSQSKGRVYEQFF. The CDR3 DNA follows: TGTGCCAGCAGCCAAAGCAAGGGCAGGGTCTATGAGCAGTTCTTC.

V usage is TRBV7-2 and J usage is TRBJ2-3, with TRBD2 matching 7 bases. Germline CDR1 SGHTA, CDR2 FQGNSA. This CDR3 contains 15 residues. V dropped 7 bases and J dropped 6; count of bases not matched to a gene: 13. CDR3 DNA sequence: TGTGCCAGCAACAAGCAGCGACTAGCTAGCGATACGCAGTATTTT. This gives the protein CASNKQRLASDTQYF.

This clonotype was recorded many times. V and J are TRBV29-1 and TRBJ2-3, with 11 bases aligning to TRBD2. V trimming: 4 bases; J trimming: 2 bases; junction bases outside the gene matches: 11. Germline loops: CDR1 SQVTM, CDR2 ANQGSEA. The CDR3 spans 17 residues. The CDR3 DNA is TGCAGCGTTGGAGGGGCGAGGACTAGCGGGTACACAGATACGCAGTATTTT. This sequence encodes CSVGGARTSGYTDTQYF.

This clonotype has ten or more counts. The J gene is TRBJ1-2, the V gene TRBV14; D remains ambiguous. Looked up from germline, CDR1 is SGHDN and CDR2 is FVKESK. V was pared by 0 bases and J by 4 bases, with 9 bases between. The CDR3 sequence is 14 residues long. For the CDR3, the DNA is TGTGCCAGCAGCCAAGATAGGCAGTCCTATGGCTACACCTTC. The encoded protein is CASSQDRQSYGYTF.

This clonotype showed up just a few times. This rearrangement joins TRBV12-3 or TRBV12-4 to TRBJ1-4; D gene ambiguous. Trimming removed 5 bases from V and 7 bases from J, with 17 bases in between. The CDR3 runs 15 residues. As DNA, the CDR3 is TGTGCCAGCAGTCTCCCGGGAGGGCGGGGTGAAAAACTGTTTTTT. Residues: CASSLPGGRGEKLFF.

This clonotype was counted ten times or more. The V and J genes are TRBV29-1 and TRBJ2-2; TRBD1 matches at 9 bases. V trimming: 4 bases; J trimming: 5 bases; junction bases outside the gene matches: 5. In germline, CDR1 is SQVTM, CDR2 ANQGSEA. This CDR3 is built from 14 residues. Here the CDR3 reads CSVVTGTGTGELFF. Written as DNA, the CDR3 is TGCAGCGTTGTCACCGGGACAGGGACCGGGGAGCTGTTTTTT.

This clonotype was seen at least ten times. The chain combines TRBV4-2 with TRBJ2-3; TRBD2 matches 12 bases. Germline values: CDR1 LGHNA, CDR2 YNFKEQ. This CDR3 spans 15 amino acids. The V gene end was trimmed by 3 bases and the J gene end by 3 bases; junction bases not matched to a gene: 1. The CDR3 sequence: CASSQTSGSTDTQYF. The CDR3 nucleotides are TGTGCCAGCAGCCAGACTAGCGGGAGTACAGATACGCAGTATTTT.

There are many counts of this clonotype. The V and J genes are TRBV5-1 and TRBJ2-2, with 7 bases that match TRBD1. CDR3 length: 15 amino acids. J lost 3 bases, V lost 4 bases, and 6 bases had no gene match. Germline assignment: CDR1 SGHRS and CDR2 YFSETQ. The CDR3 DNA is TGCGCCAGCAGCATCCGGGACAGTCACACCGGGGAGCTGTTTTTT. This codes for CASSIRDSHTGELFF.

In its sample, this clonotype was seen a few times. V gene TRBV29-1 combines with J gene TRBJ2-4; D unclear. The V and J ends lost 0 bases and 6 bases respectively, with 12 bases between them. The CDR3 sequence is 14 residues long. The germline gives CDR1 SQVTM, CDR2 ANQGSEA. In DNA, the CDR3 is TGCAGCGTTGAAGAGACCTACAACAGAAACATTCAGTACTTC. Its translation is CSVEETYNRNIQYF. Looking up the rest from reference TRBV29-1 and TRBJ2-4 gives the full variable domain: SAVISQKPSRDICQRGTSLTIQCQVDSQVTMMFWYRQQPGQSLTLIATANQGSEATYESGFVIDKFPISRPNLTFSTLTVSNMSPEDSSIYLCSVEETYNRNIQYFGAGTRLSVL.

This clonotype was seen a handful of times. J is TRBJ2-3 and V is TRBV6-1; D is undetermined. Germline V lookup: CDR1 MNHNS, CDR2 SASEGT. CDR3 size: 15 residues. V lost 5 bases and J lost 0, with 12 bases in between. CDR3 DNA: TGTGCCAGCAGTACCCCCCTAGGGAGCACAGATACGCAGTATTTT. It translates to CASSTPLGSTDTQYF.

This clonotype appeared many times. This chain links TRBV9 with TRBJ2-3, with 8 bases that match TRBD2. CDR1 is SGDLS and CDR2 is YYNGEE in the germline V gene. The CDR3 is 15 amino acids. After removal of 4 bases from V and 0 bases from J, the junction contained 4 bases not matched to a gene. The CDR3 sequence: CASSFSGGSTDTQYF. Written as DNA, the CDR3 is TGTGCCAGCAGCTTTTCGGGAGGGAGCACAGATACGCAGTATTTT.

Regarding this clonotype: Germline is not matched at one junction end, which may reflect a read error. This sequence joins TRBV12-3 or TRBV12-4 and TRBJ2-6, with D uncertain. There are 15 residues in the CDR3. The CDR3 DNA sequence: TGTGTCAGCAGTTTGTTGTCCTCTGGGGCCAACGTCCTGACTTTC. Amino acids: CVSSLLSSGANVLTF.